What follows are 2 T cell receptor beta chains derived from one specimen sequenced in a study of OX40 agonist ivuxolimab in advanced cancers. Library generation was performed with the immunoSEQ multiplex PCR assay. TCRdb carries this immuneACCESS record with in-frame sequences only. Its versions omit some clonotypes, under half of them owing to an unresolved V gene in the studies checked, with the rest unexplained. The sample contains 83,000 or so clones, approximately 86% of them found a single time. The top ten clonotypes cover about 1.9% of the sample. The sequencing here drew on CD4+ or CD8+ T cells sorted from blood, taken in a trial of the OX40 agonist ivuxolimab. All receptors derive from an adult with an advanced solid tumor such as melanoma, head and neck, liver or kidney cancer.

The chain recombines TRBV9 with TRBJ2-7; 8 nucleotides agree with TRBD1. There are 14 residues in the CDR3. The germline gives CDR1 SGDLS, CDR2 YYNGEE. The ends lost 3 bases at V and 4 bases at J; junction bases unmatched: 6. CDR3 DNA: TGTGCCAGCAGCGGGAGACAGGGGAGGTACGAGCAGTACTTC. Translation gives CASSGRQGRYEQYF. Together with reference TRBV9 and TRBJ2-7, the CDR3 gives the full variable domain: DSGVTQTPKHLITATGQRVTLRCSPRSGDLSVYWYQQSLDQGLQFLIQYYNGEERAKGNILERFSAQQFPDLHSELNLSSLELGDSALYFCASSGRQGRYEQYFGPGTRLTVT.

This CDR3 is CASSIFGTEPYEQYF. The CDR3 DNA reads as TGTGCCAGTAGTATTTTTGGGACGGAGCCCTACGAGCAGTACTTC. The gene calls are TRBV19 and TRBJ2-7, with D perhaps given as TRBD1 or TRBD2 (5 bases each). Germline V gene lookup returns CDR1 LNHDA and CDR2 SQIVND (reference sequence). This CDR3 has 15 residues. With 3 bases removed from V and 2 bases from J, the gap between germline ends came to 14 bases. Full variable domain (rest looked up from reference TRBV19 and TRBJ2-7): DGGITQSPKYLFRKEGQNVTLSCEQNLNHDAMYWYRQDPGQGLRLIYYSQIVNDFQKGDIAEGYSVSREKKESFPLTVTSAQKNPTAFYLCASSIFGTEPYEQYFGPGTRLTVT.